This T cell receptor (beta chain) is drawn from a study of cytomegalovirus exposure and HLA in healthy donors. Study-level information: According to later analysis, the same platform produced the 120 or so validation and approximately 700 first-cohort repertoires.

Details on this clone: Its antigen is as yet unknown.

General observations from the study: A classifier reportedly called cytomegalovirus status with high sensitivity and specificity. Some TCR beta chains (roughly 150 of them) were listed as cytomegalovirus-associated. First-cohort TCR clusters were later found to tend to co-occur in the 90 to 150 validation repertoires.

This table comes from immunoSEQ multiplex PCR, and its TCRdb copy is limited to in-frame clones, with some not included. The sample has about 240,000 clones, around 88% seen once; the top ten hold 1.2%. Germline V gene data show CDR1 as SGHNT and CDR2 as YYREEE (reference sequence). The trim removed 2 bases at V and 6 bases at J, leaving 13 bases unmatched. CDR3 length: 17 residues. The receptor's source is a woman aged 30 to 39 in good health and CMV-seropositive. Sequencing was done on a sample of PBMCs. The chain carries TRBV5-4 and TRBJ2-3; 9 positions agree with TRBD2. The CDR3: CASSFGSWREGEDTQYF. The CDR3 DNA reads as TGTGCCAGCAGCTTTGGGTCCTGGCGGGAGGGAGAGGATACGCAGTATTTT.